This TCR beta chain was profiled in a study of human T cells and chemical hapten exposure. In the study overall: The patients, most of them female, presented with alopecia areata, totalis or universalis. General study results and limits: More PT1 expanded TCRs went with higher patch test scores.

Trimming took 3 bases from V and 1 from J, leaving 16 bases between them. The germline V gene encodes CDR1 DFQATT and CDR2 SNEGSKA (reference sequence). The CDR3 runs to 16 residues. Time point defined: patch test 2, 6 weeks after DPC sensitization. Indicated treatment: therapeutic diphenylcyclopropenone sensitization with weekly scalp DPC. Total RNA was isolated from whole blood that had not been fractionated. This clonotype was seen a handful of times. Antigen unknown. Individual cDNA molecules received unique molecular identifiers in the library. One entry per CDR3 protein results from TCRdb running MiXCR on the RACE reads. The sample lists tens of thousands of distinct CDR3 sequences, 8.5% to 10% occurring once.

The specimen comprised whole blood, sampled in connection with sensitization to the hapten diphenylcyclopropenone (DPC). The receptor's source is a woman in her twenties or thirties with alopecia areata. Some clones in this sample may be carry-over from other donors' samples. The chain combines TRBV20-1 with TRBJ1-5, with D tentatively TRBD1 (5 bases). DNA of the CDR3: TGCAGTGCTAGGTCGCGGCAGGGCTTCAGCAATCAGCCCCAGCATTTT. Its protein is CSARSRQGFSNQPQHF.